This TCR beta chain stems from a study of identical twins. CDR1 is MNHNS, CDR2 SASEGT, per germline. The CDR3 has 14 amino acids. After removal of 10 bases from V and 1 base from J, the junction contained 9 bases not matched to a gene. This clonotype was seen a few times. The antigen remains unidentified. Whole-study findings and limits: Donors were not followed over many years; analysis was cross-sectional.

TCRdb itself ran the 5' RACE reads through MiXCR, one entry per CDR3 protein. The repertoire holds some 790,000 distinct CDR3 sequences, 18% seen once, with around 13% in the top ten. In addition, the sample was reused for a study of T cells expressing NK-cell markers. This second study notes: CD3+CD56+NKG2C+, CD3+CD56+NKG2C- and CD3+CD56-NKG2C+ T cells, once sorted, supplied the TCR beta repertoires.

Sequenced material: PBMCs. The receptor was derived from a young woman in good health. V is TRBV6-1 and J is TRBJ1-2; 7 nucleotides match TRBD1. CDR3 coding DNA: TGTGCCACCCAAACCAGACAGGGTAACTATGGCTACACCTTC. This encodes CATQTRQGNYGYTF.